Shown below are 6 T cell receptor beta chains from a single sample sequenced in a study of cytomegalovirus exposure and HLA in healthy donors (dated by TCRdb to 2017 to 2019). Library prep was done by the immunoSEQ multiplex PCR assay. Sourced from immuneACCESS, this table was stored by TCRdb with only in-frame sequences that have V and J called. A share of the clones is absent; for the studies checked, an unresolved V gene accounts for under half, and the remainder has no known explanation. This sample lists more than 85,000 clones; about 88% were detected once. The ten largest account for roughly 4% of the sample. Sequenced material: PBMCs. The receptor set was obtained from a young woman in good health and CMV-seropositive.

This clone was detected a few times. The V gene is TRBV11-3, the J gene TRBJ1-3; TRBD1 aligns across 7 bases. Trimming cost V 2 bases and J 9 bases; bases outside gene matches: 4. This CDR3 spans 13 amino acids. In germline, CDR1 is SGHNT, CDR2 YENEEA. The CDR3 coding sequence is TGTGCCAGCAGCTTAACCCGACAGGGCACCATATATTTT. Protein product: CASSLTRQGTIYF.

The chain links TRBV18 to TRBJ1-1; 10 bases are a match to TRBD1. This CDR3 has 15 residues. V trimming: 5 bases; J trimming: 1 base; junction bases outside the gene matches: 4. Germline CDR1 is KGHSH and CDR2 is LQKENI. CDR3 DNA sequence: TGTGCCAGCTCATTGGACAGGGGGGGGAACACTGAAGCTTTCTTT. As protein: CASSLDRGGNTEAFF. The whole variable domain, filled in from reference TRBV18 and TRBJ1-1, reads NAGVMQNPRHLVRRRGQEARLRCSPMKGHSHVYWYRQLPEEGLKFMVYLQKENIIDESGMPKERFSAEFPKEGPSILRIQQVVRGDSAAYFCASSLDRGGNTEAFFGQGTRLTVV.

The DNA for the CDR3 is TGTGCCAGCACCTCCCTTGTAGGGGCTGAGCAGTTCTTC. Encoded protein: CASTSLVGAEQFF. This chain links TRBV27 with TRBJ2-1; the D gene is possibly TRBD1 (5 bases). Trimming stripped 7 bases from V and 9 bases from J, with 16 bases between. This CDR3 has 13 residues. Germline V gene sequence: CDR1 MNHEY, CDR2 SMNVEV (reference sequence).

V and J are TRBV19 and TRBJ1-5, with a tentative D call TRBD1 (6 bases). The CDR3 has 17 amino acids. Germline V gives CDR1 LNHDA, CDR2 SQIVND (reference sequence). V shed 2 bases and J shed 6 bases, with 20 bases lying between them. The CDR3 spells CASSIHEGQHGSQPQHF. The DNA for the CDR3 is TGTGCCAGTAGTATACACGAAGGACAGCACGGTTCTCAGCCCCAGCATTTT.

The chain recombines TRBV10-3 with TRBJ1-1, with D unclear. The germline gives CDR1 ENHRY, CDR2 SYGVKD. V lost 2 bases, J lost 1 base, and 8 bases lay in between. This CDR3 contains 14 residues. The DNA of the CDR3 is TGTGCCATCAGTGAGGGGCAGCAGAACACTGAAGCTTTCTTT. Amino acid sequence: CAISEGQQNTEAFF.

This chain links TRBV4-1 with TRBJ2-7, with D unclear. Germline V gene lookup returns CDR1 MGHRA and CDR2 YSYEKL. The CDR3 loop spans 14 amino acids. Between the trimmed V and J ends, which lost 5 bases and 0 bases, there was a span of 11 bases. In DNA, the CDR3 is TGCGCCAGCAGCACGAGCGCTAGCTCCTACGAGCAGTACTTC. The encoded protein is CASSTSASSYEQYF.